Listed below are T cell receptor beta chains from one sample, sequenced in a study of control samples from healthy donors and cancer patients. Profiled with immunoSEQ multiplex PCR; TCRdb holds only in-frame clones, not every one. Among 150,000 to 200,000 clones listed, 96% were seen once. The sample comprised blood. These receptors were obtained from a woman aged 30 to 39 in good health. Each CDR3 is given with its conserved first and last residue. The D gene is left open where the match is weak. Not every row has a clone size; where given, it reads once, few, many or a size class.

TGTGCCAGCAGCTCTGGACCAGGGGAGGACTTC | CASSSGPGEDF | . | TRBJ2-5 | TRBV7-9 | .
TGTGCCAGCAGAAGCACAGATACGCAGTATTTT | CASRSTDTQYF | . | TRBJ2-3 | TRBV6-6 | .
TGCGCCAGCAGCATTGGACTAGCGGGAGGTATCGGGGAGCTGTTTTTT | CASSIGLAGGIGELFF | TRBD2 | TRBJ2-2 | TRBV5-1 | .
TGTGCCAGCAGAAGGGCCAGGGGAGGGGTCAGTTCCTACGAGCAGTACTTC | CASRRARGGVSSYEQYF | . | TRBJ2-7 | TRBV2 | .
TGCAGTGCTAGTGACCCCCAGTTAGCAACTAATGAAAAACTGTTTTTT | CSASDPQLATNEKLFF | . | TRBJ1-4 | TRBV20-1 | .
TGTGCCATCCGGGACACCTCGAACACTGAAGCTTTCTTT | CAIRDTSNTEAFF | . | TRBJ1-1 | TRBV10-3 | .
TGTGCCAGCAGTTCAACCGGGACAGGCGGGCCAGATACGCAGTATTTT | CASSSTGTGGPDTQYF | TRBD1 | TRBJ2-3 | TRBV6-5 | .
TGTGCCAGCAGTCCACAGGGTTATGAGCAGTTCTTC | CASSPQGYEQFF | . | TRBJ2-1 | TRBV12-3/TRBV12-4 | .
TGCGCCAGCAGTGAGAGTGACGGGACTAGCGGGAGAAATTGGGGCACAGATACGCAGTATTTT | CASSESDGTSGRNWGTDTQYF | TRBD2 | TRBJ2-3 | TRBV10-2 | .
TGTGCCAGCAGCCAAGATGCACGTTGGTCGAGCTACACCTTC | CASSQDARWSSYTF | . | TRBJ1-2 | TRBV14 | .
TGTGCCAGCAGCCGGGACAGCCCCGGGGAGCTGTTTTTT | CASSRDSPGELFF | TRBD1 | TRBJ2-2 | TRBV28 | .
TGTGCCAGCAGTGAAGGGACAGGTAACGGTGAGCAGTTCTTC | CASSEGTGNGEQFF | TRBD1 | TRBJ2-1 | TRBV2 | .
TGTGCCAGCAGGCGGTTCGGGGGAGGTGGCGATACGCAGTATTTT | CASRRFGGGGDTQYF | . | TRBJ2-3 | TRBV2 | .
TGTGCCAGCAGCCAAGGCCAGGGCCCCGGGGAGCTGTTTTTT | CASSQGQGPGELFF | . | TRBJ2-2 | TRBV3-1/TRBV3-2 | once
TGTGCCAGCAGTTTATCCCCGAGGGCCTACGAGCAGTACTTC | CASSLSPRAYEQYF | . | TRBJ2-7 | TRBV27 | once
TGTGCCAGCAGCGTAGAGGGGGCCATAGACGATGGCTACACCTTC | CASSVEGAIDDGYTF | TRBD1 | TRBJ1-2 | TRBV9 | once
TGTGCCAGCAGCCGGGACAGGAACTACGAGCAGTACTTC | CASSRDRNYEQYF | TRBD1 | TRBJ2-7 | TRBV6-5 | once
TGTGCCAGCAGCCTACAAGGGATGAACACTGAAGCTTTCTTT | CASSLQGMNTEAFF | . | TRBJ1-1 | TRBV7-6 | .
TGTGCCAGCAGCCAAGATTACAGGGAGGTCACTGAAGCTTTCTTT | CASSQDYREVTEAFF | . | TRBJ1-1 | TRBV14 | .
TGTGCCAGCAGCAAACCGGGACAGGAGGTCCACGAGCAGTACTTC | CASSKPGQEVHEQYF | TRBD1 | TRBJ2-7 | TRBV5-5 | .
TGTGCCAGCAGAAGGGGGAACGGGGAGCTGTTTTTT | CASRRGNGELFF | . | TRBJ2-2 | TRBV28 | .
TGTGCCAGCAGCCCCTACGGGGCGGGTGAAAAACTGTTTTTT | CASSPYGAGEKLFF | . | TRBJ1-4 | TRBV3-1/TRBV3-2 | .
TGTGCCACCAGTGATGCCTTTAGCGAGCAGTACTTC | CATSDAFSEQYF | . | TRBJ2-7 | TRBV24-1 | .
TGCGCCAGCAGCTTGGGACAGAGACCTAACACTGAAGCTTTCTTT | CASSLGQRPNTEAFF | . | TRBJ1-1 | TRBV5-1 | .
TGTGCCAGCAGCGTAGGGCTAGCGGAACTCTACGAGCAGTACTTC | CASSVGLAELYEQYF | TRBD2 | TRBJ2-7 | TRBV9 | .
TGCGCCAGCAGACGACTAGCGGGAGTCCCTGAGCAGTTCTTC | CASRRLAGVPEQFF | TRBD2 | TRBJ2-1 | TRBV5-1 | .
TGTGCCAGCAGTCCGGGACAGGGGTTAGACTACGAGCAGTACTTC | CASSPGQGLDYEQYF | TRBD1 | TRBJ2-7 | TRBV28 | .
TGTGCCAGCAGCCGGACTAGCCTGAGCTCCTACGAGCAGTACTTC | CASSRTSLSSYEQYF | TRBD2 | TRBJ2-7 | TRBV6-5 | .
TGTGCCAGCAGCCAAGGTCTGGGTGCTGGAAACACCATATATTTT | CASSQGLGAGNTIYF | . | TRBJ1-3 | TRBV3-1/TRBV3-2 | once
TGTGCCAGCAGTTTACTAGCTCAGCCCCAGCATTTT | CASSLLAQPQHF | . | TRBJ1-5 | TRBV28 | .
TGCGCCAGCAGCCGCGGGAACGACTACGAGCAGTACTTC | CASSRGNDYEQYF | . | TRBJ2-7 | TRBV23-1 | .
TGTGCCACCAGCAGAGATTACACGGACAATGAGCAGTTCTTC | CATSRDYTDNEQFF | . | TRBJ2-1 | TRBV15 | .
TGTGCCAGCAGCTCGGTAGAGCCCTCACAGGGGGAATACACCGGGGAGCTGTTTTTT | CASSSVEPSQGEYTGELFF | TRBD1 | TRBJ2-2 | TRBV5-6 | .
TGTGCCAGTAGGACAGGGACGACTAATGAAAAACTGTTTTTT | CASRTGTTNEKLFF | TRBD1 | TRBJ1-4 | TRBV19 | .
TGTGCCAGCAGCCTAGAGTGGGGGAAGGGTAACAATGAGCAGTTCTTC | CASSLEWGKGNNEQFF | . | TRBJ2-1 | TRBV7-2 | .
TGTGCCAGCAAGACAACTAGCGGGGGCCACAATGAGCAGTTCTTC | CASKTTSGGHNEQFF | TRBD2 | TRBJ2-1 | TRBV7-8 | once
TGTGCCAGCAGCCAACAGTGGAGCTCCTACGAGCAGTACTTC | CASSQQWSSYEQYF | . | TRBJ2-7 | TRBV3-1/TRBV3-2 | once
TGTGCCAGCAGCGTAGACGGGGTGGGCACAGGGACTGACTACGAGCAGTACTTC | CASSVDGVGTGTDYEQYF | . | TRBJ2-7 | TRBV9 | .
TGTGCCAGCTCACCCCAACAGGGATTGGGTGGCTACACCTTC | CASSPQQGLGGYTF | . | TRBJ1-2 | TRBV18 | .
TGTGCCAGCAGTGAAGCCCCCACTAGGGTTGGGCTGTTTTTT | CASSEAPTRVGLFF | . | TRBJ2-2 | TRBV2 | .
TGTGCCAGCAGTGGGGACAGGGGCGGCAATCAGCCCCAGCATTTT | CASSGDRGGNQPQHF | TRBD1 | TRBJ1-5 | TRBV28 | .
TGTGCCAGCCGGGGACAGGGGACAAACACCGGGGAGCTGTTTTTT | CASRGQGTNTGELFF | TRBD1 | TRBJ2-2 | TRBV18 | few
TGTGCCAGCAGAGAGCAGGGCAATAGCAATCAGCCCCAGCATTTT | CASREQGNSNQPQHF | . | TRBJ1-5 | TRBV6-6 | .
TGTGCCAGCAGTCCGGGCCATTGGAATGAGCAGTTCTTC | CASSPGHWNEQFF | . | TRBJ2-1 | TRBV28 | .
TGTGCCAGCAGGACAGGGGCTTTCAACGAGCAGTACTTC | CASRTGAFNEQYF | TRBD1 | TRBJ2-7 | TRBV28 | once
TGTGCCAGCAGCGGTAGGCGAGGGGCCAACGTCCTGACTTTC | CASSGRRGANVLTF | . | TRBJ2-6 | TRBV9 | few
TGTGCCTGGAGGTTGGCACAGGGAAATTCACCCCTCCACTTT | CAWRLAQGNSPLHF | . | TRBJ1-6 | TRBV30 | few
TGTGCACCCCAGGGGGTCGTCGGGTATGGGGAGACCCAGTACTTC | CAPQGVVGYGETQYF | TRBD1 | TRBJ2-5 | TRBV24-1 | .
TGTGCCAGCAGCACTGGGGGCCGATTAGCGGCTACCTACAATGAGCAGTTCTTC | CASSTGGRLAATYNEQFF | . | TRBJ2-1 | TRBV7-8 | .
TGTGCCACCAGCAGAGACAGGGAATCATCCGAAGCTTTCTTT | CATSRDRESSEAFF | . | TRBJ1-1 | TRBV15 | .